These 11 T cell receptor beta chains were sequenced from one sample in a study of cytomegalovirus exposure and HLA in healthy donors. Primers for the PCR totalled 60 Vbeta and 13 Jbeta. TCRdb's table, derived via immunoSEQ multiplex PCR, lists solely in-frame clones and lacks some. The repertoire consists of some 190,000 clones, with approximately 86% occurring once and the leading ten covering roughly 1.8%. What was sequenced was PBMCs. The origin of the receptors is a woman aged 18-29 years in good health and CMV-seronegative.

V and J are TRBV7-9 and TRBJ2-1; TRBD2 agrees at 11 bases. CDR3 size: 15 residues. Per germline, CDR1 SEHNR and CDR2 FQNEAQ (reference sequence). After removal of 5 bases from V and 7 bases from J, the junction contained 7 bases not matched to a gene. The CDR3 DNA follows: TGTGCCAGCAGCCCGCGACTAGCGGGAATTAATGAGCAGTTCTTC. Translation gives CASSPRLAGINEQFF. Drawing the rest from reference TRBV7-9 and TRBJ2-1, the complete variable domain is DTGVSQNPRHKITKRGQNVTFRCDPISEHNRLYWYRQTLGQGPEFLTYFQNEAQLEKSRLLSDRFSAERPKGSFSTLEIQRTEQGDSAMYLCASSPRLAGINEQFFGPGTRLTVL.

V is TRBV27 and J is TRBJ2-7; D is undetermined. V was cut by 5 bases and J by 3 bases, with 14 bases left in between. CDR3 length: 14 residues. CDR1 is MNHEY, CDR2 SMNVEV, per germline (reference sequence). This chain's CDR3 is CASSPGAAYYEQYF. The CDR3 DNA reads as TGTGCCAGCAGTCCCGGTGCGGCGTACTACGAGCAGTACTTC.

The V and J genes are TRBV4-3 and TRBJ2-7, with D maybe TRBD2 (5 bases). Between the trimmed V and J ends, which lost 0 bases and 1 base, there was a span of 10 bases. There are 15 residues in the CDR3. The germline gives CDR1 LGHNA, CDR2 YSLEER. CDR3 DNA sequence: TGCGCCAGCAGCCAAGATACCGGGATGTCCTACGAGCAGTACTTC. Encoded protein: CASSQDTGMSYEQYF.

This clone was seen once. The rearrangement uses TRBV30 and TRBJ1-5; the D gene is possibly TRBD1 (5 bases). Trimming took off 1 base at V and 3 bases at J, with 7 bases between the two ends. Germline CDR1 GTSNPN, CDR2 SVGIG (reference sequence). The CDR3 is 13 amino acids. This CDR3 is CAWSGDFNQPQHF. The CDR3 region has the DNA TGTGCCTGGAGTGGGGACTTCAATCAGCCCCAGCATTTT.

The chain employs TRBV30 and TRBJ2-1, with unresolved D. Trimming removed 2 bases from V and 9 bases from J, with 14 bases in between. The CDR3 is 13 residues long. Germline-derived CDR1 and CDR2 are GTSNPN and SVGIG (reference sequence). In DNA, the CDR3 is TGTGCCTGGAGTTCGGCCCTACGCGGTGAGCAGTTCTTC. Protein sequence: CAWSSALRGEQFF.

This clone was recorded only once. This chain uses TRBV6-1 with TRBJ2-6; D not certain. Trimming took off 6 bases at V and 0 bases at J, with 9 bases between the two ends. Germline V gene sequence: CDR1 MNHNS, CDR2 SASEGT. The CDR3 loop spans 15 amino acids. CDR3 in amino acids: CASSQASSGANVLTF. The CDR3 DNA is TGTGCCAGCAGCCAGGCCTCCTCTGGGGCCAACGTCCTGACTTTC.

The V and J genes are TRBV7-9 and TRBJ1-3; D unresolved. This CDR3 spans 14 amino acids. Trimming stripped 3 bases from V and 4 bases from J, with 10 bases between. Germline V CDR1 and CDR2: SEHNR, FQNEAQ (reference sequence). The CDR3 bases are TGTGCCAGCAGCTTCAATGTCAAAGGAAACACCATATATTTT. It is translated as CASSFNVKGNTIYF.

The chain combines TRBV11-2 with TRBJ2-3; the D gene is possibly TRBD2 (6 bases). Trimming removed 1 base at V and 6 bases at J, with 8 bases between. Germline CDR1 reads SGHAT; CDR2 reads FQNNGV. This CDR3 region has 13 residues. The CDR3 DNA sequence: TGTGCCAGCAGCTTAGGGGGGGTGGATACGCAGTATTTT. Amino acid sequence: CASSLGGVDTQYF.

J is TRBJ1-2 and V is TRBV7-9; 7 positions match TRBD1. Germline V gene sequence: CDR1 SEHNR, CDR2 FQNEAQ (reference sequence). The CDR3 consists of 15 residues. The V and J ends lost 3 bases and 2 bases, in that order; junction bases with no gene match: 6. Here the CDR3 reads CASSFGDRANYGYTF. Written as DNA, the CDR3 is TGTGCCAGCAGCTTCGGCGACAGGGCGAACTATGGCTACACCTTC.

The chain combines TRBV28 with TRBJ1-2, with unresolved D. Germline values: CDR1 MDHEN, CDR2 SYDVKM. The CDR3 totals 12 residues. With 5 bases removed from V and 2 bases from J, the gap between germline ends came to 6 bases. The CDR3 DNA follows: TGTGCCAGCAGTCCTCTAAACTATGGCTACACCTTC. Its translation is CASSPLNYGYTF.

This clone was counted only a few times. The chain couples TRBV27 to TRBJ2-7; a weak D match, TRBD1 (6 bases). Germline V lookup: CDR1 MNHEY, CDR2 SMNVEV (reference sequence). Trimming pared 0 bases from V and 4 bases from J, leaving 10 bases between. The CDR3 spans 14 residues. In DNA form, the CDR3 reads TGTGCCAGCAGTTTATCCAATCAGGGGTACGAGCAGTACTTC. Encoded protein: CASSLSNQGYEQYF.